The rows below give T cell receptor beta chains drawn from one sample of a study of cytomegalovirus exposure and HLA in healthy donors. Clones were sequenced by immunoSEQ multiplex PCR, and TCRdb holds only the in-frame ones, with some missing. The table records over 100,000 clones, 70% of them present only once. The sequencing input was PBMCs. Receptor source: a man under 40 in good health and CMV-seropositive. CDR3s include the opening cysteine and the closing phenylalanine or tryptophan. The order of the fields is D gene, J gene, clone size, V gene, CDR3 DNA, CDR3 protein. The D gene is left open where the match is weak. A clone size is listed for some rows: how often the clone was seen (once, few, many), or a class if it is expanded.

D: -; J: TRBJ2-3; size: -; V: TRBV7-9; DNA: TGTGCCAGCAGCTTAGCGGAGCGGGATACGCAGTATTTT; CDR3: CASSLAERDTQYF
D: TRBD1; J: TRBJ2-2; size: -; V: TRBV2; DNA: TGTGCCAGCAGTGACCGGGACAGACACACCGGGGAGCTGTTTTTT; CDR3: CASSDRDRHTGELFF
D: TRBD1; J: TRBJ1-2; size: -; V: TRBV27; DNA: TGTGCCAGCAGTTTATCCGGACAGGGCTATGGCTACACCTTC; CDR3: CASSLSGQGYGYTF
D: -; J: TRBJ2-3; size: -; V: TRBV7-2; DNA: TGTGCCAGCAGACTCGCGGATACGCAGTATTTT; CDR3: CASRLADTQYF
D: -; J: TRBJ2-6; size: -; V: TRBV7-9; DNA: TGTTCCAGCACCCGAGGGGGGGCTACCTTCTCTGGGGCCAACGTCCTGACTTTC; CDR3: CSSTRGGATFSGANVLTF
D: -; J: TRBJ2-5; size: once; V: TRBV7-7; DNA: TGTGCTAGCAGCCCAAGGGGGCAAGAGACCCAGTACTTC; CDR3: CASSPRGQETQYF
D: TRBD1; J: TRBJ1-6; size: -; V: TRBV27; DNA: TGTGCCAGCAACCCCCTCGGGACAGAGGGGGCCTATAATTCACCCCTCCACTTT; CDR3: CASNPLGTEGAYNSPLHF
D: -; J: TRBJ1-1; size: -; V: TRBV29-1; DNA: TGCAGCGTCGACTTAGGGAACACTGAAGCTTTCTTT; CDR3: CSVDLGNTEAFF
D: -; J: TRBJ2-3; size: -; V: TRBV2; DNA: TGTGCCAGCAGTGGGGTAGGGGTAGATACGCAGTATTTT; CDR3: CASSGVGVDTQYF
D: -; J: TRBJ2-2; size: -; V: TRBV5-4; DNA: TGTGCCAGCAGCCAGGCAGACGTCGGTACCGGGGAGCTGTTTTTT; CDR3: CASSQADVGTGELFF
D: TRBD2; J: TRBJ2-2; size: -; V: TRBV9; DNA: TGTGCCAGCAGCCCGGGACTAGCGGGACTAAACACCGGGGAGCTGTTTTTT; CDR3: CASSPGLAGLNTGELFF
D: -; J: TRBJ1-2; size: -; V: TRBV7-2; DNA: TGTGCCAGCAGCGCCGGGGCAGGGGTTGGCTACACCTTC; CDR3: CASSAGAGVGYTF
D: TRBD1; J: TRBJ1-4; size: -; V: TRBV19; DNA: TGTGCCAGTACTACAGGGGGATTTAGAGAAAAACTGTTTTTT; CDR3: CASTTGGFREKLFF
D: TRBD2; J: TRBJ2-2; size: -; V: TRBV13; DNA: TGTGCCAGCAGCTCAGGGACTAGCGGGAGTGGCACCGGGGAGCTGTTTTTT; CDR3: CASSSGTSGSGTGELFF
D: TRBD1; J: TRBJ2-3; size: -; V: TRBV10-2; DNA: TGCGCCAGCAGTGAGTTTGCGAGGGCAGGGGGCGAGACAGATACGCAGTATTTT; CDR3: CASSEFARAGGETDTQYF
D: -; J: TRBJ1-2; size: few; V: TRBV19; DNA: TGTGCCAGTAGTATAGGCCTCGACGGGTTATACTATGGCTACACCTTC; CDR3: CASSIGLDGLYYGYTF
D: -; J: TRBJ1-1; size: few; V: TRBV29-1; DNA: TGCAGCGGTGACACAGGGATTGCGAACACTGAAGCTTTCTTT; CDR3: CSGDTGIANTEAFF
D: -; J: TRBJ1-2; size: -; V: TRBV7-3; DNA: TGTGCCAGCAGCTTATCCACGGGGATGGGAACGGCTGGCTACACCTTC; CDR3: CASSLSTGMGTAGYTF
D: -; J: TRBJ1-6; size: few; V: TRBV6-6; DNA: TGTGCCAGCACCACCCGGTCGGGTTCACCCCTCCACTTT; CDR3: CASTTRSGSPLHF
D: TRBD1; J: TRBJ2-6; size: -; V: TRBV18; DNA: TGTGCCAGCTCACCGGGACAGGCTAACTCTGGGGCCAACGTCCTGACTTTC; CDR3: CASSPGQANSGANVLTF
D: -; J: TRBJ1-3; size: -; V: TRBV28; DNA: TGTGCCAGCAGTTTATCCAGTCCTGGAAACACCATATATTTT; CDR3: CASSLSSPGNTIYF
D: -; J: TRBJ1-3; size: -; V: TRBV27; DNA: TGTGCCAGCAGCCCGGACACTCTTTACCATACCAGAGCCGGAAACACCATATATTTT; CDR3: CASSPDTLYHTRAGNTIYF
D: TRBD1; J: TRBJ2-2; size: few; V: TRBV27; DNA: TGTGCCAGCAGGACGGCCGGGACAGGATCCACCGGGGAGCTGTTTTTT; CDR3: CASRTAGTGSTGELFF
D: -; J: TRBJ2-4; size: -; V: TRBV7-9; DNA: TGTGCCAGCAGCTTACTTGCCAAAAACATTCAGTACTTC; CDR3: CASSLLAKNIQYF
D: -; J: TRBJ2-2; size: -; V: TRBV27; DNA: TGTGCCAGCAGTTTGGAGGGGTTTCCGACCGGGGAGCTGTTTTTT; CDR3: CASSLEGFPTGELFF
D: -; J: TRBJ1-1; size: -; V: TRBV7-8; DNA: TGTGCCAGCAGCAGAAGCAGGGGCCCTGGGGCTGAAGCTTTCTTT; CDR3: CASSRSRGPGAEAFF
D: -; J: TRBJ2-5; size: few; V: TRBV9; DNA: TGTGCCAGCAGCGGAAGGGGTGCGTACCAAGAGACCCAGTACTTC; CDR3: CASSGRGAYQETQYF
D: -; J: TRBJ2-1; size: few; V: TRBV7-9; DNA: TGTTCCAGCAGCTTAGCGCGCGGGGACTTATACAATGAGCAGTTCTTC; CDR3: CSSSLARGDLYNEQFF
D: -; J: TRBJ2-1; size: -; V: TRBV7-5; DNA: TGTGCCAGAAGCCTCACCGGGACAGGAGAAACCAATGAGCAGTTCTTC; CDR3: CARSLTGTGETNEQFF
D: TRBD2; J: TRBJ2-3; size: -; V: TRBV9; DNA: TGTGCCAGCAGCCCTAGCGGGGGGAGCACAGATACGCAGTATTTT; CDR3: CASSPSGGSTDTQYF
D: -; J: TRBJ1-6; size: -; V: TRBV7-9; DNA: TGTGCCAGCAGCGACTTGACAGGCCCCCTCCACTTT; CDR3: CASSDLTGPLHF
D: TRBD1; J: TRBJ2-1; size: -; V: TRBV5-6; DNA: TGTGCCAGCAGCTTGGTAGGGAGACAGGGGGCGGGAAGGTACAATGAGCAGTTCTTC; CDR3: CASSLVGRQGAGRYNEQFF
D: -; J: TRBJ1-1; size: -; V: TRBV28; DNA: TGTGCCAGCAGTCTCAGGGTGCGGGGCACTGAAGCTTTCTTT; CDR3: CASSLRVRGTEAFF
D: -; J: TRBJ1-6; size: -; V: TRBV6-7; DNA: TGTGCCAGCACGCAGGGTGGCCCGATTTCACCCCTCCACTTT; CDR3: CASTQGGPISPLHF
D: -; J: TRBJ2-3; size: -; V: TRBV4-2; DNA: TGTGCCAGCAGCCAAGACGTGCGGAGTACGCAGTATTTT; CDR3: CASSQDVRSTQYF
D: -; J: TRBJ2-1; size: -; V: TRBV15; DNA: TGTGCCACCAGCAGAGTTTCCTATTCCCACCCCACTTACAATGAGCAGTTCTTC; CDR3: CATSRVSYSHPTYNEQFF
D: TRBD2; J: TRBJ2-2; size: -; V: TRBV7-2; DNA: TGTGCCAGCAGGCGGCGGGGGGGGTGGAACACCGGGGAGCTGTTTTTT; CDR3: CASRRRGGWNTGELFF
D: TRBD2; J: TRBJ2-5; size: -; V: TRBV7-2; DNA: TGTGCCAGCAGCTTACCGGGACTAGCGGGGGGGCTGGTCACAGAGACCCAGTACTTC; CDR3: CASSLPGLAGGLVTETQYF
D: TRBD1; J: TRBJ1-2; size: -; V: TRBV14; DNA: TGTGCCAGCAGCCCGTCGGGACAGGGATACTATGGCTACACCTTC; CDR3: CASSPSGQGYYGYTF
D: -; J: TRBJ1-6; size: -; V: TRBV30; DNA: TGTGCCTGGACCCGAAACAGGGAAGCTCGGTATAATTCACCCCTCCACTTT; CDR3: CAWTRNREARYNSPLHF
D: -; J: TRBJ2-4; size: few; V: TRBV2; DNA: TGTGCCAGCAGTATATCGGCGGGGCTTCTGTACTTC; CDR3: CASSISAGLLYF
D: TRBD2; J: TRBJ2-3; size: -; V: TRBV5-1; DNA: TGCGCCAGCAGCACCTTAGCGGGGGGAGCAGATACGCAGTATTTT; CDR3: CASSTLAGGADTQYF
D: -; J: TRBJ2-3; size: -; V: TRBV21-1; DNA: TGTGCCAGCAGCAGAAGGGGCCAGGCAGATACGCAGTATTTT; CDR3: CASSRRGQADTQYF
D: -; J: TRBJ1-1; size: -; V: TRBV10-3; DNA: TGTGCCACCCTCCGTCCAGGACAGAACACTGAAGCTTTCTTT; CDR3: CATLRPGQNTEAFF
D: -; J: TRBJ1-3; size: -; V: TRBV5-3; DNA: TGTGCCAGAAGCTTGTTACACTCTGGAAACACCATATATTTT; CDR3: CARSLLHSGNTIYF
D: TRBD2; J: TRBJ2-5; size: -; V: TRBV11-2; DNA: TGTGCCAGCAGCTTAGATGGGGCTAGCGGGGAGACCCAGTACTTC; CDR3: CASSLDGASGETQYF
D: -; J: TRBJ1-2; size: -; V: TRBV5-8; DNA: TGTGCCAGCAGCTCCGGGTCAGAACGGGGCTACACCTTC; CDR3: CASSSGSERGYTF
D: TRBD1; J: TRBJ1-1; size: -; V: TRBV7-2; DNA: TGTGCCAGCAGCTCCATCGGGACAGCCATTTCTGAAGCTTTCTTT; CDR3: CASSSIGTAISEAFF
D: TRBD1; J: TRBJ2-5; size: -; V: TRBV2; DNA: TGTGCCAGCCGGCAGGGGGTTCAAGAGACCCAGTACTTC; CDR3: CASRQGVQETQYF
D: TRBD2; J: TRBJ2-1; size: -; V: TRBV6-5; DNA: TGTGCCAGCAGTACGGGACTAGCGGGAGATGAGCAGTTCTTC; CDR3: CASSTGLAGDEQFF